What follows is one T cell receptor (beta chain) and its context. Its antigen is currently not known. Within one base of it there is no much larger clone, and no base qualities were kept. The sample originates from a study of T cell repertoires in cytomegalovirus infection (dated by TCRdb to the late 2010s). Looking at the study overall: Because public TCR beta signatures pointed to carriage of CMV infection together with the matching HLA type, the HLA type of each donor mattered for the analysis.

General study outcomes and caveats: The ex vivo response was dominated by HLA-C-restricted CMV-specific TCR beta clonotypes, which also provided the single most frequent clonotype in two of eight donors. In both this cohort and an independent 352-donor cohort, the cumulative frequency of public TCR beta family members distinguished carriers of CMV infection plus the relevant HLA type.

TCRdb names Illumina HiSeq 1500 as the instrument used. TCRdb reanalyzed the raw reads on its own, using fastp at Q25 for trimming and MiXCR for clone calling, and kept in-frame beta chains. Identical CDR3 protein sequences are pooled into one entry, listed with their most common genes and DNA. In all, the sample holds about 130,000 distinct CDR3 sequences, and under 30% of those were seen once. The ten largest account for 30% to 35% of the sample. The clonotype comes from a human donor in good health (CMV status not recorded). Some clones in this sample may be carry-over from other donors' samples. Sample: PBMCs, sequenced either directly or after in vitro stimulation (not recorded which).

This receptor carries the CDR3 CASSYSIGVGELFF. The DNA is as follows: TGTGCCAGCAGTTACTCGATAGGCGTCGGGGAGCTGTTTTTT. The receptor chain draws on TRBV6-2 or TRBV6-3 and TRBJ2-2; the D segment cannot be called with confidence. Taken from cysteine to phenylalanine, the CDR3 has 14 residues. The kept DNA is CDR3 alone, 42 bases in frame from the first base. V sheds 0 bases and J sheds 7 bases, leaving 9 bases between their ends. CDR1 and CDR2 (MNHEY, SVGEGT) derive from the germline V gene.